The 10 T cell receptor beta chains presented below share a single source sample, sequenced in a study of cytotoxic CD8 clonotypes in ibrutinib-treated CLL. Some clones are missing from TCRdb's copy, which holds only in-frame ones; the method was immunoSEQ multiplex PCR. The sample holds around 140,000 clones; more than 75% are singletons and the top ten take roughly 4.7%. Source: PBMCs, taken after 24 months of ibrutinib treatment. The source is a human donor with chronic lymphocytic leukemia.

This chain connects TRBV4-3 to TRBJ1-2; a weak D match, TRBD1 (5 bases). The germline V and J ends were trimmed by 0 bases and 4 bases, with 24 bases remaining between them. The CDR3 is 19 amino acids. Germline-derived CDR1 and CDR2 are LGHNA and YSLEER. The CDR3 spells CASSQDGGGAARVGYGYTF. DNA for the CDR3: TGCGCCAGCAGCCAAGATGGCGGGGGTGCCGCCCGGGTGGGCTATGGCTACACCTTC.

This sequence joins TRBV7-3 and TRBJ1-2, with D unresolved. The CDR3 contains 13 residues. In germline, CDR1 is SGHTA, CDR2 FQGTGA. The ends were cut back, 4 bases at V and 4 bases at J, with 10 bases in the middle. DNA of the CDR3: TGTGCCAGCAGCTCCGGTCGGGGCTATGGCTACACCTTC. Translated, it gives CASSSGRGYGYTF.

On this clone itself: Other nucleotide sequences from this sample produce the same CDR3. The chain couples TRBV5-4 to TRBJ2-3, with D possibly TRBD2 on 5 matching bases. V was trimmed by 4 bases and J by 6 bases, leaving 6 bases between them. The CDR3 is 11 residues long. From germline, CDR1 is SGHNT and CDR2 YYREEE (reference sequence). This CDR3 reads CASSPGDTQYF. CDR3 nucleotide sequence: TGTGCCAGCAGCCCGGGGGATACGCAGTATTTT.

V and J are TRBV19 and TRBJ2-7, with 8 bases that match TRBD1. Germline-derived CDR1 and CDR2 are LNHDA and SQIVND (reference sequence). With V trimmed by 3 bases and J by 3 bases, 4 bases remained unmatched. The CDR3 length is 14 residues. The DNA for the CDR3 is TGTGCCAGTAGTATCGACAGGGGTAGCTACGAGCAGTACTTC. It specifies CASSIDRGSYEQYF.

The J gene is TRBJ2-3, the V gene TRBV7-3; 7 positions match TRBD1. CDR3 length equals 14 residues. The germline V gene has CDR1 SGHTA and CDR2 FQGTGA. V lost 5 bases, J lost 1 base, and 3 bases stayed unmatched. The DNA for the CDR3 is TGTGCCAGCAGCACCGGGACAGGCACAGATACGCAGTATTTT. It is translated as CASSTGTGTDTQYF.

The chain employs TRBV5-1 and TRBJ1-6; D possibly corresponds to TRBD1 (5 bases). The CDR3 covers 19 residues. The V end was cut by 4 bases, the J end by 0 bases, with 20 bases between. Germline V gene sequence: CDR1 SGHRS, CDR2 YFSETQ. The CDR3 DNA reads TGCGCCAGCAGCCCTAAACCGGCGACAGCCCACTCCTATAATTCACCCCTCCACTTT. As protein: CASSPKPATAHSYNSPLHF.

The CDR3 DNA sequence: TGCGCCAGCACCGAGGGGGACCACAATGAGCAGTTCTTC. Its translation is CASTEGDHNEQFF. This chain connects TRBV5-1 to TRBJ2-1; possibly TRBD1 for D (6 bases). V was trimmed by 6 bases and J by 5 bases, leaving 12 bases between them. Per germline, CDR1 SGHRS and CDR2 YFSETQ. The CDR3 loop spans 13 amino acids.

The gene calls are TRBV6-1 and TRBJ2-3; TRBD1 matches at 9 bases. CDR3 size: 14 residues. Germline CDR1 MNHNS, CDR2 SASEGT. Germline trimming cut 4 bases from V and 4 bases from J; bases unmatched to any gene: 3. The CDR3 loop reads CASSVTGGADTQYF. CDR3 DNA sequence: TGTGCCAGCAGTGTGACAGGGGGGGCAGATACGCAGTATTTT.

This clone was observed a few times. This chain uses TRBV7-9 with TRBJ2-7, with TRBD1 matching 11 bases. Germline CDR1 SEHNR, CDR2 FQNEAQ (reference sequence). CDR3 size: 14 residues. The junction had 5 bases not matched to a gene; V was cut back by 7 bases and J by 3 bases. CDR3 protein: CASTWGTGGYEQYF. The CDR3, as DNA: TGTGCCAGCACTTGGGGGACAGGGGGCTACGAGCAGTACTTC.

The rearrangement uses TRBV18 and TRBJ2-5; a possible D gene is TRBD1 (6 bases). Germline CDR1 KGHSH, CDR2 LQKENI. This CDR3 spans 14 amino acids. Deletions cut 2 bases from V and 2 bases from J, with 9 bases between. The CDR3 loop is CASSPVGQQETQYF. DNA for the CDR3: TGTGCCAGCTCACCAGTCGGACAGCAAGAGACCCAGTACTTC.